A single sample gave rise to the 19 T cell receptor beta chains below, sequenced in a study of persistence of HIV-infected CD4 T cells. No antigen has been assigned to these receptors. This was the immunoSEQ version 4 assay in survey mode. Profiled with immunoSEQ multiplex PCR; TCRdb holds only in-frame clones, not every one. There are over 10,000 clones in the sample; about 69% occur only once, and about 7% lies in the top ten. Overlapping HIV-1 Gag 15-mer peptides at around 0.91 ug per peptide per mL were used. Responding CD4+ T cells were sorted by upregulation of both CD40 ligand and CD69. The specimen comprised CD4+ T cells sorted from PBMCs after roughly 18-hour stimulation, sampled from a patient who received antiretroviral therapy. The receptors derive from an adult man with HIV who was CMV-seropositive.

The gene calls are TRBV15 and TRBJ2-7; 7 positions agree with TRBD1. J was trimmed by 4 bases and V by 5 bases; bases with no gene match: 8. CDR1 and CDR2 (germline): LNHNV, YYDKDF (reference sequence). The CDR3 covers 14 residues. The CDR3 DNA follows: TGTGCCACCAGCTTACGACAGGGCGGTTACGAGCAGTACTTC. Its protein product is CATSLRQGGYEQYF.

The CDR3 is CASSVERETEAFF. The CDR3 nucleotides read TGTGCCAGCAGCGTAGAACGGGAAACTGAAGCTTTCTTT. The chain links TRBV9 to TRBJ1-1; D uncertain. CDR3 size: 13 residues. Per the germline V gene, CDR1 is SGDLS and CDR2 is YYNGEE. Trimming stripped 0 bases from V and 5 bases from J, with 8 bases between.

V usage is TRBV6-6 and J usage is TRBJ1-2; no reliable D call. Trimming took 2 bases from V and 8 from J, leaving 12 bases between them. This CDR3 region has 13 residues. Germline CDR1 reads MNHNY; CDR2 reads SVGAGI (reference sequence). CDR3 nucleotides: TGTGCCAGCAGTTACGGCGGCAGAAGAGGCTACACCTTC. It specifies CASSYGGRRGYTF.

This clone was seen once. The chain carries TRBV7-9 and TRBJ1-2, with D hard to call. This CDR3 is built from 14 residues. Trimming cost V 0 bases and J 5 bases, with 10 bases left between them. In germline, CDR1 is SEHNR, CDR2 FQNEAQ (reference sequence). DNA of the CDR3: TGTGCCAGCAGCTTAGCGGTAACGGGGTATGGCTACACCTTC. It translates to CASSLAVTGYGYTF.

The chain is built from TRBV7-2 and TRBJ1-5; unclear D gene. This CDR3 has 15 amino acids. CDR1 SGHTA and CDR2 FQGNSA come from the germline V gene. Trimming pared 5 bases from V and 7 bases from J, leaving 18 bases between. The CDR3 DNA reads as TGTGCCAGCAGCGAAAATTTAGGACTCGGGCAGCCCCAGCATTTT. Translation gives CASSENLGLGQPQHF.

The chain joins TRBV27 to TRBJ1-5, with TRBD1 identical over 7 bases. The CDR3 is 15 amino acids. Germline assignment: CDR1 MNHEY and CDR2 SMNVEV (reference sequence). The V gene end was trimmed by 5 bases and the J gene end by 6 bases; junction bases not matched to a gene: 10. In DNA, the CDR3 is TGTGCCAGCAGTGACAGGGCAGGCAGGAGTCAGCCCCAGCATTTT. It codes for CASSDRAGRSQPQHF.

The chain links TRBV11-2 to TRBJ2-1; 9 nucleotides agree with TRBD2. From germline, CDR1 is SGHAT and CDR2 FQNNGV. The J segment lost 0 bases and the V segment lost 7 bases, leaving 7 bases of the junction unmatched. The CDR3 consists of 16 residues. The CDR3: CASIGLARSSYNEQFF. The CDR3 DNA is TGTGCCAGCATCGGACTAGCGAGAAGCTCCTACAATGAGCAGTTCTTC.

V usage is TRBV11-3 and J usage is TRBJ2-2; 7 bases agree with TRBD2. The CDR3 consists of 13 residues. Looked up from germline, CDR1 is SGHNT and CDR2 is YENEEA. With V trimmed by 9 bases and J by 4 bases, 5 bases remained unmatched. CDR3 in DNA: TGTGCCAGTCGAAGGGAGGGCACCGGGGAGCTGTTTTTT. Residues: CASRREGTGELFF.

This chain connects TRBV5-8 to TRBJ1-3; D is unresolved. Trimming removed 0 bases at V and 0 bases at J, with 10 bases between. The germline CDR1 and CDR2 sequences are SGHTS and YDEGEE. There are 16 residues in the CDR3. The CDR3 sequence: CASSLGKRFSGNTIYF. Here the CDR3 DNA reads TGTGCCAGCAGCTTGGGGAAGAGATTCTCTGGAAACACCATATATTTT.

V usage is TRBV5-4 and J usage is TRBJ2-3; TRBD1 agrees at 7 bases. Germline CDR1 reads SGHNT; CDR2 reads YYREEE (reference sequence). The CDR3 is 15 residues long. V shed 3 bases, J shed 2 bases, and the junction held 6 bases outside the gene matches. The chain's CDR3 is CASSWRTGNTDTQYF. Written as DNA, the CDR3 is TGTGCCAGCAGCTGGAGGACAGGAAACACAGATACGCAGTATTTT.

This rearrangement joins TRBV5-1 to TRBJ2-3; D may be TRBD2 (6 bases). This CDR3 is 14 amino acids long. V lost 2 bases and J lost 2, with 9 bases in between. From germline, CDR1 is SGHRS and CDR2 YFSETQ. CDR3: CASSFGGDTDTQYF. In DNA form, the CDR3 reads TGCGCCAGCAGCTTCGGGGGAGACACAGATACGCAGTATTTT.

The genes are TRBV6-5 and TRBJ1-5, with D hard to call. Germline lookup yields CDR1 MNHEY and CDR2 SVGAGI. This CDR3 is built from 15 residues. V gave up 8 bases and J gave up 4 bases, with 18 bases separating them. CDR3 amino acids: CASSPFGTGNQPQHF. The CDR3 DNA reads as TGTGCCAGCTCCCCCTTTGGAACGGGGAATCAGCCCCAGCATTTT.

This sequence joins TRBV27 and TRBJ2-3; the match to TRBD1 covers 10 bases. This CDR3 spans 15 amino acids. Germline V gives CDR1 MNHEY, CDR2 SMNVEV (reference sequence). The junction had 4 bases not matched to a gene; V was cut back by 4 bases and J by 3 bases. The CDR3 loop reads CASSSGQGRTDTQYF. The CDR3 bases are TGTGCCAGCAGTTCGGGACAGGGGAGGACAGATACGCAGTATTTT.

V usage is TRBV12-3 or TRBV12-4 and J usage is TRBJ1-2, with D unresolved. V was shortened by 6 bases and J by 2 bases, with 10 bases between the two germline ends. The CDR3 sequence is 13 residues long. The CDR3 region has the DNA TGTGCCAGCAGCCTCGCAGAGAACTATGGCTACACCTTC. Residues: CASSLAENYGYTF.

The gene calls are TRBV29-1 and TRBJ2-1; D not resolved. Trimming took off 6 bases at V and 1 base at J, with 7 bases between the two ends. The CDR3 length is 12 residues. Germline V CDR1 and CDR2: SQVTM, ANQGSEA. The CDR3 here is CSVVSSYNEQFF. DNA for the CDR3: TGCAGCGTCGTTTCTTCCTACAATGAGCAGTTCTTC.

The gene calls are TRBV29-1 and TRBJ1-2; TRBD1 matches at 7 bases. CDR1 is SQVTM, CDR2 ANQGSEA, per germline. V dropped 4 bases and J dropped 2; count of bases not matched to a gene: 1. CDR3 length: 12 residues. The DNA for the CDR3 is TGCAGCGTTGCGGGACAGAACTATGGCTACACCTTC. Residues: CSVAGQNYGYTF.

This rearrangement joins TRBV10-3 to TRBJ1-5, with no clear D. V lost 5 bases and J lost 4, with 24 bases in between. The CDR3 spans 18 residues. CDR1 and CDR2 from the germline V gene are ENHRY and SYGVKD. The CDR3 sequence is CAISNGKLLSTNNQPQHF. For the CDR3, the DNA is TGTGCCATCAGTAATGGAAAGCTTCTAAGTACAAATAATCAGCCCCAGCATTTT.

The chain is built from TRBV29-1 and TRBJ2-1, with TRBD2 matching over 11 bases. V lost 7 bases and J lost 7; bases outside the gene matches: 15. This CDR3 region has 16 residues. CDR1 and CDR2 from the germline V gene are SQVTM and ANQGSEA. The chain's CDR3 is CSGCLSTSGSGNEQFF. Written as DNA, the CDR3 is TGCAGCGGGTGCCTTTCCACTAGCGGGAGTGGTAATGAGCAGTTCTTC.

V gene TRBV19 combines with J gene TRBJ1-5; the D is unclear. V was clipped by 6 bases and J by 0 bases, with 9 bases between them. Germline V gene data show CDR1 as LNHDA and CDR2 as SQIVND (reference sequence). The length of the CDR3 is 14 residues. DNA for the CDR3: TGTGCCAGTAGCCTCGACCATAGCAATCAGCCCCAGCATTTT. Translating gives CASSLDHSNQPQHF.